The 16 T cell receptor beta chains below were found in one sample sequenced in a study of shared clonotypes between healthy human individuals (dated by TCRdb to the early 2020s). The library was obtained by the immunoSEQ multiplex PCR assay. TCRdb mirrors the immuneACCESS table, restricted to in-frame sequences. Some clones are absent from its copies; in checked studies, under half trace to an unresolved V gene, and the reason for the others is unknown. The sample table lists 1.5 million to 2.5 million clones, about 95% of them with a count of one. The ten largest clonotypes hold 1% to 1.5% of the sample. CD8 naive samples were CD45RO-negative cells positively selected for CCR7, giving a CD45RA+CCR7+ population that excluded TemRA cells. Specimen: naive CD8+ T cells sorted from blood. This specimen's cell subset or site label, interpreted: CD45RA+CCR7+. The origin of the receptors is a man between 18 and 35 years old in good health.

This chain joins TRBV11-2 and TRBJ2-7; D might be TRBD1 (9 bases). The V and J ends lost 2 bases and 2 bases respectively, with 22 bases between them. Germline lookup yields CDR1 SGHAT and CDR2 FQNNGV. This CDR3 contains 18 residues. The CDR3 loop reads CASSLLPGGTGLTYEQYF. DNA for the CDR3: TGTGCCAGCAGCTTACTACCGGGAGGGACAGGGCTAACCTACGAGCAGTACTTC.

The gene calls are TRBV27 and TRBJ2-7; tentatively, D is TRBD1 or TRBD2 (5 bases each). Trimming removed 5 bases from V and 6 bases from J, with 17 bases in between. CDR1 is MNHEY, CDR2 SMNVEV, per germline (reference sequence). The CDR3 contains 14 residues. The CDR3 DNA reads TGTGCCAGCAGTCTTACCGGGACGGCCGGCGAGCAGTACTTC. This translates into CASSLTGTAGEQYF.

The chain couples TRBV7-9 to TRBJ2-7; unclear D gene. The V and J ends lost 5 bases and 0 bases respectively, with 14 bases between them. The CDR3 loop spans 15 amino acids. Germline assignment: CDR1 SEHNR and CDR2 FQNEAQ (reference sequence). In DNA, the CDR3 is TGTGCCAGCAGCCCCAGGCAGATCCACTCCTACGAGCAGTACTTC. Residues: CASSPRQIHSYEQYF.

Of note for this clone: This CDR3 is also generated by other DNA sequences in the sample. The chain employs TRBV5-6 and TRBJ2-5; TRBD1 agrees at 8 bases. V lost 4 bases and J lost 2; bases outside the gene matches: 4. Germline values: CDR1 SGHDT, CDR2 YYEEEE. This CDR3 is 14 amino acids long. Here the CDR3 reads CASSHGQGQETQYF. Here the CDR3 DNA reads TGTGCCAGCAGCCACGGACAGGGACAAGAGACCCAGTACTTC.

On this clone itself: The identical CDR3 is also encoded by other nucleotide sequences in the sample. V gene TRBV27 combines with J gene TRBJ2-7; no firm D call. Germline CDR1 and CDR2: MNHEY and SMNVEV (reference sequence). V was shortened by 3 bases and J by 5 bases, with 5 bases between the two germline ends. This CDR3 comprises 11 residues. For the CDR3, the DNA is TGTGCCAGCAGTTTTGGAGACGAGCAGTACTTC. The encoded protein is CASSFGDEQYF.

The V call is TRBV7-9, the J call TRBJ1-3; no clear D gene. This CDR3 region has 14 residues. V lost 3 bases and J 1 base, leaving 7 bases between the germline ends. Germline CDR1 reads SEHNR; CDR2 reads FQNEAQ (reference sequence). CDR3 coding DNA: TGTGCCAGCAGCTTCAGCACTTCTGGAAACACCATATATTTT. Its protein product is CASSFSTSGNTIYF.

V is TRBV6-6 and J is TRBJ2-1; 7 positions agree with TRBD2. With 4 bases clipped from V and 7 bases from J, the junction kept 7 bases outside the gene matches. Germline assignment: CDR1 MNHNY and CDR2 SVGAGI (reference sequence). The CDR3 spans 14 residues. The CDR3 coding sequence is TGTGCCAGCAGTTTCACGACCGGGGGGAATGAGCAGTTCTTC. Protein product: CASSFTTGGNEQFF.

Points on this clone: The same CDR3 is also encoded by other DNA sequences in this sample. The CDR3 DNA reads as TGCGCCAGCAGCTTGGGGCAGGGGATTTACGAGCAGTACTTC. The encoded protein is CASSLGQGIYEQYF. The chain uses TRBV5-1 and TRBJ2-7; D might be TRBD1 (6 bases). The CDR3 is 14 residues long. Germline V CDR1 and CDR2: SGHRS, YFSETQ. The ends were cut back, 0 bases at V and 4 bases at J, with 11 bases in the middle. The whole variable domain, remainder taken from reference TRBV5-1 and TRBJ2-7, is KAGVTQTPRYLIKTRGQQVTLSCSPISGHRSVSWYQQTPGQGLQFLFEYFSETQRNKGNFPGRFSGRQFSNSRSEMNVSTLELGDSALYLCASSLGQGIYEQYFGPGTRLTVT.

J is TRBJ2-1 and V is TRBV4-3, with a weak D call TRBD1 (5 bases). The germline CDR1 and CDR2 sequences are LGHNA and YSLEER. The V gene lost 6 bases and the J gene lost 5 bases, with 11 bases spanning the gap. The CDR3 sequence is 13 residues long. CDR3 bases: TGCGCCAGCAGTCCAGGGTTAGACAATGAGCAGTTCTTC. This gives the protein CASSPGLDNEQFF.

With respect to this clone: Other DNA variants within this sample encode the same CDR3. For the CDR3, the DNA is TGTGCCAGCAGTGAAGGGCGATTGAACACTGAAGCTTTCTTT. Its translation: CASSEGRLNTEAFF. V and J are TRBV2 and TRBJ1-1; D uncertain. The CDR3 has 14 amino acids. With 1 base removed from V and 0 bases from J, the gap between germline ends came to 6 bases. CDR1 SNHLY and CDR2 FYNNEI come from the germline V gene. The full variable domain, rest sourced from reference TRBV2 and TRBJ1-1, is EPEVTQTPSHQVTQMGQEVILRCVPISNHLYFYWYRQILGQKVEFLVSFYNNEISEKSEIFDDQFSVERPDGSNFTLKIRSTKLEDSAMYFCASSEGRLNTEAFFGQGTRLTVV.

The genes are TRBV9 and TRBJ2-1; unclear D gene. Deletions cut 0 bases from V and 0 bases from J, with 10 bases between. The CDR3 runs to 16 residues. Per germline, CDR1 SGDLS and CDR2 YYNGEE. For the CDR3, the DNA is TGTGCCAGCAGCGTAGTAGCCTCCAGCTCCTACAATGAGCAGTTCTTC. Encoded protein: CASSVVASSSYNEQFF.

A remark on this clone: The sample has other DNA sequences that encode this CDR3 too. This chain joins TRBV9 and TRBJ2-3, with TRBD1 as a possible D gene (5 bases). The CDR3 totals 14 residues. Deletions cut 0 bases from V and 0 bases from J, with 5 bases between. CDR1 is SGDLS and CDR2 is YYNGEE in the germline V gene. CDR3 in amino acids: CASSVGQSTDTQYF. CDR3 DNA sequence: TGTGCCAGCAGCGTAGGACAGAGCACAGATACGCAGTATTTT.

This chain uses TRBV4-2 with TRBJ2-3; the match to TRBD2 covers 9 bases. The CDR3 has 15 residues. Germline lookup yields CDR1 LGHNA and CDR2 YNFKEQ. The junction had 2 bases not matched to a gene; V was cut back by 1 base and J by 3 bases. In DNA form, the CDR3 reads TGTGCCAGCAGCCAAGCTAGCGGGACTACAGATACGCAGTATTTT. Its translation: CASSQASGTTDTQYF.

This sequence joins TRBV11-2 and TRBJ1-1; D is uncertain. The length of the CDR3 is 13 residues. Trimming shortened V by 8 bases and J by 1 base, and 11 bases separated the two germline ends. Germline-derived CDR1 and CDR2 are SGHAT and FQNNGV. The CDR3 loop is CASARSPNTEAFF. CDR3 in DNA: TGTGCCAGCGCGCGGAGCCCGAACACTGAAGCTTTCTTT.

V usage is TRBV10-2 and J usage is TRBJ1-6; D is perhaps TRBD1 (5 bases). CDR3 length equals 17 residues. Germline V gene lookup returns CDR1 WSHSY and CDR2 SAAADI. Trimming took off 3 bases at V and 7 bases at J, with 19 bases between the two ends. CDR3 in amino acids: CASSDPPSTVFNSPLHF. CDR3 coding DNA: TGCGCCAGCAGTGACCCCCCCTCGACAGTCTTCAATTCACCCCTCCACTTT.

This CDR3 is CASSFPGTGGDDTQYF. The DNA of the CDR3 is TGTGCCAGCAGTTTCCCCGGGACAGGGGGCGATGATACGCAGTATTTT. This rearrangement joins TRBV6-6 to TRBJ2-3; 12 bases map to TRBD1. J was trimmed by 6 bases and V by 4 bases; bases with no gene match: 8. Germline CDR1 is MNHNY and CDR2 is SVGAGI (reference sequence). The CDR3 runs 16 residues.